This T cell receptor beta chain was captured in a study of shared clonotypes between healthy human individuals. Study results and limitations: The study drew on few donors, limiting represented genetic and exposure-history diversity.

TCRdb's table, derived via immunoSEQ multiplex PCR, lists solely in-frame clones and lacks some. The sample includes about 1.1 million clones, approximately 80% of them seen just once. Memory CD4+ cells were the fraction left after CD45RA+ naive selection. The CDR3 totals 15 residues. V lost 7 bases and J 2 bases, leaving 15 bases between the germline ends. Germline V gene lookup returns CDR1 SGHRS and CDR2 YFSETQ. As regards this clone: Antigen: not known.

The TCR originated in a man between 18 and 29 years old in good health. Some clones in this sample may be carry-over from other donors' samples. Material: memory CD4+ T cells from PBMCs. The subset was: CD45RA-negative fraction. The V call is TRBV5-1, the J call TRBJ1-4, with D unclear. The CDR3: CASGPGSFTNEKLFF. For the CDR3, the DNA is TGCGCCAGCGGGCCCGGGTCCTTCACTAATGAAAAACTGTTTTTT.